The entry that follows covers one TCR beta chain sequence. The target antigen is unknown. The repertoire was sequenced with immunoSEQ multiplex PCR; TCRdb's copy has only in-frame clones and lacks some. The sample records roughly 380,000 clones, around 96% being singletons. This entry is derived from a study of shared clonotypes between healthy human individuals. Study-wide results and caveats: Clonotypes that were shared across four donors made up around 5% of naive CD4 clonotypes. Clonotype sharing among donors, it was expected, would be affected by sequencing depth. A generally larger estimated richness was seen in naive subsets than in memory subsets.

The CDR3 has 13 residues. The V and J ends lost 5 bases and 7 bases respectively, with 14 bases between them. Germline V gene sequence: CDR1 MNHNS, CDR2 SASEGT. The chain combines TRBV6-1 with TRBJ1-1; a possible D gene is TRBD1 (5 bases). Sequences were obtained from memory CD8+ T cells sorted from blood. Subset given: CD45RO+ cells pooled with CCR7-negative TemRA cells. This TCR was recovered from a man between 25 and 39 years old in good health. The CDR3: CASSNNGGLEAFF. CDR3 DNA sequence: TGTGCCAGCAGTAACAACGGGGGTCTTGAAGCTTTCTTT.